The 11 T cell receptor beta chains in this list originate from one sample, sequenced in a study of shared clonotypes between healthy human individuals. Repertoires were generated with immunoSEQ multiplex PCR, while TCRdb's copy carries only in-frame clones and drops some. The table includes around 1.1 million clones, roughly 80% detected once. The sequenced sample was memory CD4+ T cells from PBMCs. Described subset: CD45RA-negative fraction. These receptors were taken from a man aged 18 to 35 in good health. Some clones in this sample may be carry-over from other donors' samples.

V gene TRBV2 combines with J gene TRBJ2-1; 8 nucleotides match TRBD2. Germline V CDR1 and CDR2: SNHLY, FYNNEI. The CDR3 runs to 14 residues. The ends lost 6 bases at V and 7 bases at J; junction bases unmatched: 8. The CDR3 here is CASRRAGVGNEQFF. CDR3 DNA: TGTGCCAGCAGGCGAGCGGGAGTTGGTAATGAGCAGTTCTTC.

The J gene is TRBJ2-2, the V gene TRBV9; D uncertain. Germline values: CDR1 SGDLS, CDR2 YYNGEE. The CDR3 covers 14 residues. Deletions cut 0 bases from V and 1 base from J, with 4 bases between. This CDR3 is CASSVDWNTGELFF. The CDR3, as DNA: TGTGCCAGCAGCGTAGACTGGAACACCGGGGAGCTGTTTTTT.

The V call is TRBV29-1, the J call TRBJ2-1; 7 bases are shared with TRBD2. The trim removed 7 bases at V and 2 bases at J, leaving 2 bases unmatched. Germline V gene lookup returns CDR1 SQVTM and CDR2 ANQGSEA. The CDR3 runs to 12 residues. CDR3 in DNA: TGCAGCGCCGGGACTACCTACAATGAGCAGTTCTTC. Encoded protein: CSAGTTYNEQFF.

This chain links TRBV9 with TRBJ2-1; TRBD2 aligns across 10 bases. Per the germline V gene, CDR1 is SGDLS and CDR2 is YYNGEE. V lost 3 bases to trimming and J lost 5 bases; unmatched junction nucleotides: 5. The CDR3 is 15 residues long. The CDR3 nucleotides are TGTGCCAGCAGCGGGGGACTAGCGAGCCACAATGAGCAGTTCTTC. Its translation: CASSGGLASHNEQFF.

This clone was seen a few times. This sequence joins TRBV7-2 and TRBJ1-5; tentatively, D is TRBD1 (5 bases). This CDR3 region has 18 residues. V was cut by 3 bases and J by 2 bases, with 20 bases left in between. The germline CDR1 and CDR2 sequences are SGHTA and FQGNSA. CDR3 sequence: CASSLRGGGGVGNQPQHF. The CDR3 DNA reads TGTGCCAGCAGCTTGCGTGGGGGTGGGGGAGTTGGCAATCAGCCCCAGCATTTT.

The chain is built from TRBV5-4 and TRBJ1-5; D not resolved. CDR1 is SGHNT, CDR2 YYREEE, per germline (reference sequence). The CDR3 consists of 14 residues. V lost 0 bases to trimming and J lost 7 bases, with 11 bases between them. CDR3 DNA sequence: TGTGCCAGCAGCTTGGGACACCGGCACCAGCCCCAGCATTTT. Protein sequence: CASSLGHRHQPQHF.

This clone showed up just a few times. This sequence joins TRBV15 and TRBJ1-5; 10 bases agree with TRBD1. CDR1 LNHNV and CDR2 YYDKDF come from the germline V gene (reference sequence). The CDR3 sequence is 16 residues long. V shed 3 bases, J shed 6 bases, and the junction held 8 bases outside the gene matches. The CDR3: CATSRRGGQGSQPQHF. CDR3 nucleotides: TGTGCCACCAGCAGGAGGGGGGGACAGGGGAGTCAGCCCCAGCATTTT.

The chain uses TRBV29-1 and TRBJ2-1, with 12 bases lining up with TRBD2. This CDR3 is 16 amino acids long. Looked up from germline, CDR1 is SQVTM and CDR2 is ANQGSEA. Germline trimming cut 4 bases from V and 0 bases from J; bases unmatched to any gene: 4. DNA of the CDR3: TGCAGCGTTGCTCTAGCGGGAGGGCCCTCCTACAATGAGCAGTTCTTC. It specifies CSVALAGGPSYNEQFF.

The chain combines TRBV29-1 with TRBJ2-2, with 11 nucleotides matching TRBD2. Unmatched junction bases numbered 4, after V lost 7 bases and J lost 3 bases. This CDR3 is 14 amino acids long. The V gene's germline CDR1 is SQVTM and CDR2 ANQGSEA. CDR3 sequence: CSAYSGRDTGELFF. The CDR3 DNA follows: TGCAGCGCCTATAGCGGGAGGGACACCGGGGAGCTGTTTTTT.

The table lists this clone with a few counts. The CDR3 sequence: CASSLGGRLEKLFF. DNA for the CDR3: TGTGCCAGCAGCTTGGGGGGGCGCTTAGAAAAACTGTTTTTT. V usage is TRBV28 and J usage is TRBJ1-4; maybe TRBD1 (6 bases). The germline CDR1 and CDR2 sequences are MDHEN and SYDVKM. The CDR3 consists of 14 residues. V was trimmed by 6 bases and J by 8 bases, leaving 16 bases between them.

The CDR3 region is CASSFRTGVNEQFF. The CDR3 DNA is TGTGCCAGCAGCTTTAGGACAGGGGTGAATGAGCAGTTCTTC. The chain has TRBV7-2 and TRBJ2-1, with 9 bases that match TRBD1. CDR1 is SGHTA, CDR2 FQGNSA, per germline. The CDR3 covers 14 residues. With V trimmed by 3 bases and J by 7 bases, 4 bases remained unmatched.